This T cell receptor (beta chain) was sequenced in a study of T cells in Graves' hyperthyroidism and ophthalmopathy. Study as a whole: Before any treatment, at initial diagnosis, peripheral blood was collected.

Trimming took off 7 bases at V and 9 bases at J, with 16 bases between the two ends. This CDR3 contains 14 residues. CDR1 and CDR2 (germline): LNHDA, SQIVND (reference sequence). Exclusion of patients followed from uncontrolled infection, other autoimmune disease, pregnancy or lactation. Researchers amplified the TCR beta CDR3 regions from RNA transcripts. First-round RT-PCR of the TCR CDR3 relied on the HTBI primer set. MiXCR was run by TCRdb on the multiplex PCR reads, yielding one entry per CDR3 protein. The table lists over 500,000 distinct CDR3 sequences, approximately 17% of them singletons. Material for sequencing was blood. The sequence derives from a woman between 18 and 29 years old with Graves' ophthalmopathy. The chain combines TRBV19 with TRBJ1-6, with TRBD1 as a possible D gene (6 bases). DNA of the CDR3: TGTGCCAGTACCGTAGGGACCAGGGGTTCACCCCTCCACTTT. Its protein product is CASTVGTRGSPLHF.